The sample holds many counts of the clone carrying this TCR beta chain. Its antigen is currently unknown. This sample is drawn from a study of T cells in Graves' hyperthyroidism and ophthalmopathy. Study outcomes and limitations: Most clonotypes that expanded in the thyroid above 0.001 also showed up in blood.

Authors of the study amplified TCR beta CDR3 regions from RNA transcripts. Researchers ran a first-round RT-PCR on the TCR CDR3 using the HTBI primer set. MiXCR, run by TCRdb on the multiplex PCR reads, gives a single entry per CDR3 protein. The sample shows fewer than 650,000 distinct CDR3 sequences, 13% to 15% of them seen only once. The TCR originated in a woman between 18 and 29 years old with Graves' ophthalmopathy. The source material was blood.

CDR3 protein: CASSLRWDSNQPQHF. The CDR3 DNA follows: TGTGCCAGCAGTTTAAGGTGGGACAGCAATCAGCCCCAGCATTTT. The chain couples TRBV27 to TRBJ1-5; tentatively, D is TRBD1 (5 bases). Germline V gene sequence: CDR1 MNHEY, CDR2 SMNVEV (reference sequence). This CDR3 has 15 amino acids. V dropped 2 bases and J dropped 1 base, with 9 bases sitting between them.